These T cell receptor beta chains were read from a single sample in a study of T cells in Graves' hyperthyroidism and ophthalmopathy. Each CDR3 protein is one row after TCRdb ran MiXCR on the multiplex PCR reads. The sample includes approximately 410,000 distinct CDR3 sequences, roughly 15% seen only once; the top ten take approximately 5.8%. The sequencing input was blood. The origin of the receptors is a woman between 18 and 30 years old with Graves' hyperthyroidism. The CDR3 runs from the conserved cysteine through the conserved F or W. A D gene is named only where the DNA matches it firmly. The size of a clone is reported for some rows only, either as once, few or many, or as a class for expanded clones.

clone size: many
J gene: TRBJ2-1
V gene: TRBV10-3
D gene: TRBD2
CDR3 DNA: TGTGCCATCAGTGAGTCTCGTGGGTCTAGCGGGACCTACAATGAGCAGTTCTTC
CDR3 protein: CAISESRGSSGTYNEQFF

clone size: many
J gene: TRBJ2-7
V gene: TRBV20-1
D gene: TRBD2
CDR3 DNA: TGCAGTGCTAGTAGTCTTGGGACTAGCGGCCCCTACGAGCAGTACTTC
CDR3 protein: CSASSLGTSGPYEQYF

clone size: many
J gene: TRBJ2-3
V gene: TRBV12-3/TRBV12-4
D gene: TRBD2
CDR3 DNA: TGTGCCAGCAGCCGGACTAGCGGGAGGACCCGGGCTGATACGCAGTATTTT
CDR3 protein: CASSRTSGRTRADTQYF

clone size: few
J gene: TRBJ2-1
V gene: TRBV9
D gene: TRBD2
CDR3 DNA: TGTGCCAGCAGCGTAGGTAGCGGGGACTACAATGAGCAGTTCTTC
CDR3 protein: CASSVGSGDYNEQFF

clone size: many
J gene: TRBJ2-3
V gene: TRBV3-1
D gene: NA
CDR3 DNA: TGTGCCAGCAGCCAAGTTTCGATTAAAGATACGCAGTATTTT
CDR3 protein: CASSQVSIKDTQYF

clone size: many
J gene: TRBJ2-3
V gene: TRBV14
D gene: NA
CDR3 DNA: TGTGCCAGCAGCCAAGACGCGACAGTGAGCACAGATACGCAGTATTTT
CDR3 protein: CASSQDATVSTDTQYF

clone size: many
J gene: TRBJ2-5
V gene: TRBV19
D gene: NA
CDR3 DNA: TGTGCCAGTAGTATTCGGGCCCGTTTCCAAGAGACCCAGTACTTC
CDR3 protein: CASSIRARFQETQYF

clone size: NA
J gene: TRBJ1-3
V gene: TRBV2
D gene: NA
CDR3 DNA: TGTGCCAGCAGGACCCTGGGAACAGAGACCTCCGGAAACACCATATATTTT
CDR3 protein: CASRTLGTETSGNTIYF

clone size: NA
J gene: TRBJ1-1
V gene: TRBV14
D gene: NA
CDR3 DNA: TGTGCCAGCAGCGAAGAATACGGGAAAAACACTGAAGCTCCCTTT
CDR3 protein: CASSEEYGKNTEAPF

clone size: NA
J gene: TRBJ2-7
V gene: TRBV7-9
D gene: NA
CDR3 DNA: TGTGCCAGCACTCACCTCGGGTTGGGAGCAGGAGACCCCCGGAATCCATACGAGCAGTACTTC
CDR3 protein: CASTHLGLGAGDPRNPYEQYF

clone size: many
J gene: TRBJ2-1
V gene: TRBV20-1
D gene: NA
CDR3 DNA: TGCAGTGCTAGAGAACCGGGACGACGGAATGAGCAGTTCTTC
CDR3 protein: CSAREPGRRNEQFF

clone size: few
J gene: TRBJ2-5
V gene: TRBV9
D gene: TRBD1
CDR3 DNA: TGTGCCAGCAGCGTAGCGGGACAGGGCCGAGAGACCCAGTACTTC
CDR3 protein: CASSVAGQGRETQYF

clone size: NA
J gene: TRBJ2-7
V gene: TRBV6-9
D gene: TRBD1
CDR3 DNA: TGTGCCAGCAGTTCCCTGGGACAGGCTTACGAGCAGTACTTC
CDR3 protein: CASSSLGQAYEQYF

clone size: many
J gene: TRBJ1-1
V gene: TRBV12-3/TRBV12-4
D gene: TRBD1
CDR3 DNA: TGTGCCAGCAGTCCCCCAGGACAGGCTGAAGCTTTCTTT
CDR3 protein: CASSPPGQAEAFF

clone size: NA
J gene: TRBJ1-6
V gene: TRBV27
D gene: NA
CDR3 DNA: TGTGCCAGCAGTTTCAATCGCGGGGGATCGCGGAATTCACCCCTCCACTTT
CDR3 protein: CASSFNRGGSRNSPLHF

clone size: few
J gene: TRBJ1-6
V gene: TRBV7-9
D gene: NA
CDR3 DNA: TGTGCCAGCAGCTCGACCGGGACGAAGGGTTCACCCCTCCACTTT
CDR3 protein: CASSSTGTKGSPLHF

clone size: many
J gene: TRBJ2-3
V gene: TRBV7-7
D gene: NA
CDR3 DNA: TGTGCTAGCAGCTTATTTGGATCAGATACGCAGTATTTT
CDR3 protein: CASSLFGSDTQYF

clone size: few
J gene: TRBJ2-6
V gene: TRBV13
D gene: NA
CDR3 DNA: TGTGCCAGCAGCTCATACATTAATTCTAGGGGGACTGGGGCCAACGTCCTGACTTTC
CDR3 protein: CASSSYINSRGTGANVLTF

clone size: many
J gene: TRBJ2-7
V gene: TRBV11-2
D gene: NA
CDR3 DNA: TGTGCCAGCAGCTCGGGACTGGCGGGGCCCTACGAGCAGTACTTC
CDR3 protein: CASSSGLAGPYEQYF

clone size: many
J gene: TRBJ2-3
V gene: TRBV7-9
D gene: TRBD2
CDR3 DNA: TGTGCCAGCAGCTCCGTAGCGGGCCCCACAGATACGCAGTATTTT
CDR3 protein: CASSSVAGPTDTQYF

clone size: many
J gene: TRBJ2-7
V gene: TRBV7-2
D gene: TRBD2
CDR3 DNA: TGTGCCAGCAGCCATAGCGGGAGGGCCTACGAGCAGTACTTC
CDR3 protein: CASSHSGRAYEQYF

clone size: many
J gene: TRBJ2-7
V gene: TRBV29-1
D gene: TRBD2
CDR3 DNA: TGCAGCGTTGGACTAGGGAGGGCCTACGAGCAGTACTTC
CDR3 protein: CSVGLGRAYEQYF

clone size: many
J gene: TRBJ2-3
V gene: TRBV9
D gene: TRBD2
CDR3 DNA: TGTGCCAGCAGCCACCCCTCCGGGAGGGTAGGAGATACGCAGTATTTT
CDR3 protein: CASSHPSGRVGDTQYF

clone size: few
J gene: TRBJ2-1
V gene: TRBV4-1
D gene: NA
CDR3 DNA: TGCGCCAGCAGCCAAGGGACGAATGAGCAGTTCTTC
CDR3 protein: CASSQGTNEQFF